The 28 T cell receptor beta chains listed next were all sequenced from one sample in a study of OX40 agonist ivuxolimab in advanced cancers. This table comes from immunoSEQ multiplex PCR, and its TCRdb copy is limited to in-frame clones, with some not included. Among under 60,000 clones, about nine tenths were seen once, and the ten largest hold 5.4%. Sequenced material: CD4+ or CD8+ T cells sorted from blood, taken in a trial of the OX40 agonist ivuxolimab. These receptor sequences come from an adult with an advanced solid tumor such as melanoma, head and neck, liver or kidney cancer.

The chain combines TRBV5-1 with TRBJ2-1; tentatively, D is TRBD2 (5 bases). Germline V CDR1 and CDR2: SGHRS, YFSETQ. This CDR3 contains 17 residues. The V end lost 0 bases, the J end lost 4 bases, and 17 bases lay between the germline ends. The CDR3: CASSLDGVAGQYNEQFF. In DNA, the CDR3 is TGCGCCAGCAGCTTGGATGGAGTTGCGGGCCAGTACAATGAGCAGTTCTTC.

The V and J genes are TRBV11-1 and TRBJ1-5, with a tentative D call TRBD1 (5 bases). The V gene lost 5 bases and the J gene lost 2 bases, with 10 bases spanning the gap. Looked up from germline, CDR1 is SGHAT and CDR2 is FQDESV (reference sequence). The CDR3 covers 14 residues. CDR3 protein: CASSLGTGNQPQHF. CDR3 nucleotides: TGTGCCAGCAGCCTTGGGACGGGCAATCAGCCCCAGCATTTT.

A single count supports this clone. For the CDR3, the DNA is TGTGCCAGCAGTTACAACCGATACGAGCAGTACTTC. This translates into CASSYNRYEQYF. This chain connects TRBV6-5 to TRBJ2-7; no definite D call. This CDR3 spans 12 amino acids. CDR1 MNHEY and CDR2 SVGAGI come from the germline V gene. Trimming cost V 2 bases and J 4 bases, with 6 bases left between them.

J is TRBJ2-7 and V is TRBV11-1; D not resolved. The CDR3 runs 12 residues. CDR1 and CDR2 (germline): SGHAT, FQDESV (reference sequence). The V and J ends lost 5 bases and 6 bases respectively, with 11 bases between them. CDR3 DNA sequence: TGTGCCAGCAGCGTGCCCACTGGCGAGCAGTACTTC. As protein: CASSVPTGEQYF.

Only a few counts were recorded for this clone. CDR3 sequence reads: CASSFDSRQPQHF. In DNA form, the CDR3 reads TGTGCCAGCAGCTTCGATTCGCGTCAGCCCCAGCATTTT. The J gene is TRBJ1-5, the V gene TRBV7-9; D gene unclear. Germline V gene data show CDR1 as SEHNR and CDR2 as FQNEAQ (reference sequence). The CDR3 spans 13 residues. The V end lost 3 bases, the J end lost 6 bases, and 9 bases lay between the germline ends.

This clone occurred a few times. The DNA of the CDR3 is TGTGCCAGCAGTGACGAGGGGCGTGGTTCGGCTTTCTTT. Protein product: CASSDEGRGSAFF. The chain combines TRBV25-1 with TRBJ1-1; tentatively, D is TRBD1 (5 bases). The CDR3 loop spans 13 amino acids. V lost 3 bases to trimming and J lost 11 bases, with 16 bases between them. Germline loops: CDR1 MGHDK, CDR2 SYGVNS.

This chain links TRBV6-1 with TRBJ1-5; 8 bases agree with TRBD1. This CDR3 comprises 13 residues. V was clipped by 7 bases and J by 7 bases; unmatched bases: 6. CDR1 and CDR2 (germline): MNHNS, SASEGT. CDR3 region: CASIQGAGQPQHF. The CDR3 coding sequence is TGTGCCAGCATTCAGGGGGCCGGACAGCCCCAGCATTTT.

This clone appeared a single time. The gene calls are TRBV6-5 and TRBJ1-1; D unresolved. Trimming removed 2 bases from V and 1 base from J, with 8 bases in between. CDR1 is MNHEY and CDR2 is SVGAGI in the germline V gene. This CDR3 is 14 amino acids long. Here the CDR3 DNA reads TGTGCCAGCAGTTACGAGGGTGCGAACACTGAAGCTTTCTTT. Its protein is CASSYEGANTEAFF.

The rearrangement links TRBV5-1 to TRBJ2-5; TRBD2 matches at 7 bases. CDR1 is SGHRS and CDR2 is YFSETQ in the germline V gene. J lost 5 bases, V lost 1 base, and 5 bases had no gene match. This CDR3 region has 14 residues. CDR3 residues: CASSLSGIEETQYF. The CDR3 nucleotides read TGCGCCAGCAGCTTGAGCGGGATCGAGGAGACCCAGTACTTC.

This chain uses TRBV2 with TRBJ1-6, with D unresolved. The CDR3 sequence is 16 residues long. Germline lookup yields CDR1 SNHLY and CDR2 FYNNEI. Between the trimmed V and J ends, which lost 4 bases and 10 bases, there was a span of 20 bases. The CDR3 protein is CASSANQWQMGSPLHF. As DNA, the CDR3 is TGTGCCAGCAGTGCAAACCAGTGGCAAATGGGCTCACCCCTCCACTTT.

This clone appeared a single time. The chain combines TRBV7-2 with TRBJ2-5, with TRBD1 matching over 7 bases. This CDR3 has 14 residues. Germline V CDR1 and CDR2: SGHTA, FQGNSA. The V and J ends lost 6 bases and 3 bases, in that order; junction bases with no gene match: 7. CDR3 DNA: TGTGCCAGCAGGAACAGAGGGGGCAAAGAGACCCAGTACTTC. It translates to CASRNRGGKETQYF.

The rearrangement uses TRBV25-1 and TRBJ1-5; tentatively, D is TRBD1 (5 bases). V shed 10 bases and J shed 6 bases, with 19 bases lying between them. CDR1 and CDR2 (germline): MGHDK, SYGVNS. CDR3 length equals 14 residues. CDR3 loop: CATEAPGDTQPQHF. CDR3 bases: TGTGCCACCGAAGCTCCGGGGGATACTCAGCCCCAGCATTTT. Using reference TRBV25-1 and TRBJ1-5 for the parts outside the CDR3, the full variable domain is EADIYQTPRYLVIGTGKKITLECSQTMGHDKMYWYQQDPGMELHLIHYSYGVNSTEKGDLSSESTVSRIRTEHFPLTLESARPSHTSQYLCATEAPGDTQPQHFGDGTRLSIL.

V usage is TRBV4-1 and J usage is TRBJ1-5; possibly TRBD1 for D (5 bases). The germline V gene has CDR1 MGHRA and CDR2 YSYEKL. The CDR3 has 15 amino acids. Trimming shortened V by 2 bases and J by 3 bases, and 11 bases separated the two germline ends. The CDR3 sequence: CASSQTTGFNQPQHF. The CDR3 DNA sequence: TGCGCCAGCAGCCAAACAACAGGTTTCAATCAGCCCCAGCATTTT.

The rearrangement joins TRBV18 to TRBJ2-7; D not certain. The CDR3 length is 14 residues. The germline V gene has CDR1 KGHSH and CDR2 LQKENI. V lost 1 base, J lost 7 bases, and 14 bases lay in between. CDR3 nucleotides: TGTGCCAGCTCACCACGAAACAGCGTCGGTGAGCAGTACTTC. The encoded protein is CASSPRNSVGEQYF.

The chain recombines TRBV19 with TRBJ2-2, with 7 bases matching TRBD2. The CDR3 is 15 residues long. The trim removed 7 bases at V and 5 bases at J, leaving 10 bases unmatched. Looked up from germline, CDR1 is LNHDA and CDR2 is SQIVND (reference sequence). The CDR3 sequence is CASTRGAGDTGELFF. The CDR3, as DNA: TGTGCCAGTACTCGGGGTGCGGGGGATACCGGGGAGCTGTTTTTT.

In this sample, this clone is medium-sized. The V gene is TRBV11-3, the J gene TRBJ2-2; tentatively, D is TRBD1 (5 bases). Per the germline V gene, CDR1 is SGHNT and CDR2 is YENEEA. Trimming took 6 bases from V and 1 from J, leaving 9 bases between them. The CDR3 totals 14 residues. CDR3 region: CASSQQVNTGELFF. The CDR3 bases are TGTGCCAGCAGTCAACAGGTGAACACCGGGGAGCTGTTTTTT.

In nucleotides, the CDR3 is TGTGCCAGCAGCCAGACGGGAGGCAAAAACATTCAGTACTTC. This codes for CASSQTGGKNIQYF. V is TRBV7-2 and J is TRBJ2-4; 7 positions match TRBD2. The V and J ends lost 5 bases and 3 bases, in that order; junction bases with no gene match: 4. This CDR3 contains 14 residues. The V gene's germline CDR1 is SGHTA and CDR2 FQGNSA.

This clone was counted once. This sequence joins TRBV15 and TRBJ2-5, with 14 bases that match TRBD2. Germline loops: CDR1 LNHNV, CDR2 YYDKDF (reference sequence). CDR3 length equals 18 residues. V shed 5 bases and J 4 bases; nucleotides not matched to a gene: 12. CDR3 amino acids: CATSLPATSGRAGETQYF. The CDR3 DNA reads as TGTGCCACCAGCCTCCCTGCGACTAGCGGGAGGGCCGGAGAGACCCAGTACTTC. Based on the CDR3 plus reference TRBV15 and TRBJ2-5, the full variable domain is DAMVIQNPRYQVTQFGKPVTLSCSQTLNHNVMYWYQQKSSQAPKLLFHYYDKDFNNEADTPDNFQSRRPNTSFCFLDIRSPGLGDTAMYLCATSLPATSGRAGETQYFGPGTRLLVL.

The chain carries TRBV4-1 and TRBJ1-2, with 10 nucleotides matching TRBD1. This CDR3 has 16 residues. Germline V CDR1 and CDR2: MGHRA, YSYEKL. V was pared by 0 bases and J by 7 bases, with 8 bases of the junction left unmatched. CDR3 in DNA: TGCGCCAGCAGCCAAGATTGGGGACAGGGGATGGCTGGCTACACCTTC. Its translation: CASSQDWGQGMAGYTF.

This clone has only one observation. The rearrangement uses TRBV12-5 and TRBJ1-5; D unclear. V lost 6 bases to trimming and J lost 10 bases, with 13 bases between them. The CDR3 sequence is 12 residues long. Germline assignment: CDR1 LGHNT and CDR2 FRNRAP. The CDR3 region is CASGSESGPQHF. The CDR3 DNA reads TGTGCTAGTGGGTCCGAGTCGGGTCCCCAGCATTTT.

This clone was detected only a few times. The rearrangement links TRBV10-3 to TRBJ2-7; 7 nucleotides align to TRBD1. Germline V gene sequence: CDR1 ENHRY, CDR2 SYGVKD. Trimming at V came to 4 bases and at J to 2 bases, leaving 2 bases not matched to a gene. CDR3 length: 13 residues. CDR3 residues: CAISGDSTYEQYF. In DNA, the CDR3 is TGTGCCATCAGTGGGGACAGTACCTACGAGCAGTACTTC.

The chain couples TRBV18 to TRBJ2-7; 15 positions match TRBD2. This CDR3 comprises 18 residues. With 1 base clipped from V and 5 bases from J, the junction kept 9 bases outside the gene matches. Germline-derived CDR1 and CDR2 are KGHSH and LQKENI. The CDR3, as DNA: TGTGCCAGCTCACCACAGACAGGGGGACTAGCGGGAGGCCACGAGCAGTACTTC. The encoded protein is CASSPQTGGLAGGHEQYF.

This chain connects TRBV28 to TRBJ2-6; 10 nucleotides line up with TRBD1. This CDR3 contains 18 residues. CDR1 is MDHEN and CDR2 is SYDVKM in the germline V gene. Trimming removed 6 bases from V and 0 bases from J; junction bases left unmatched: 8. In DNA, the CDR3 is TGTGCCAGCAGGTCCGACAGGGGGCTACACTCTGGGGCCAACGTCCTGACTTTC. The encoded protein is CASRSDRGLHSGANVLTF.

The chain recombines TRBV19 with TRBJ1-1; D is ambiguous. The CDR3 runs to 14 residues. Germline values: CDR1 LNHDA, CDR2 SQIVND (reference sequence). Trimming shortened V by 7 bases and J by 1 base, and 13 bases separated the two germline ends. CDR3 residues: CASTLNPPNTEAFF. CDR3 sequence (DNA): TGTGCCAGTACCTTAAACCCCCCGAACACTGAAGCTTTCTTT.

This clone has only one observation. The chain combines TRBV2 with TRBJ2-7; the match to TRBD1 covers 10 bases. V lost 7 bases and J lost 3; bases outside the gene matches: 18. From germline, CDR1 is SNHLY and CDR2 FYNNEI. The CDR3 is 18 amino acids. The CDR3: CASIPRDRGLLLGYEQYF. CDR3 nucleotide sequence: TGTGCCAGCATCCCCCGGGACAGGGGACTACTTTTGGGCTACGAGCAGTACTTC.

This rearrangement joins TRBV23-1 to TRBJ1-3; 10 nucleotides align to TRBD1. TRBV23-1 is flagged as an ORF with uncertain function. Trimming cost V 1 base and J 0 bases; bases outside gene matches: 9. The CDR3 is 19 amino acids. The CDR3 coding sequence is TGCGCCAGCAGTCAATGGGGGGGACAGGGGACCTCCTCTGGAAACACCATATATTTT. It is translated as CASSQWGGQGTSSGNTIYF.

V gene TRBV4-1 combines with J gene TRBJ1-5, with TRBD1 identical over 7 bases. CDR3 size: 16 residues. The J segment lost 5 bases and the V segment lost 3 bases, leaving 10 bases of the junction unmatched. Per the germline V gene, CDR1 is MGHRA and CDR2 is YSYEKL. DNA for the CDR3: TGCGCCAGCAGCCACCCCTCCGGGGACAGAGATCAGCCCCAGCATTTT. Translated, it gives CASSHPSGDRDQPQHF.

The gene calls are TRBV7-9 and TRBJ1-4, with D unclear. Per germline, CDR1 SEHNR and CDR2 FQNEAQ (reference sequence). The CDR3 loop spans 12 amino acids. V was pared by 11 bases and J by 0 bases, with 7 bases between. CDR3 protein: CASRATNEKLFF. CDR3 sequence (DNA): TGTGCCTCAAGAGCAACTAATGAAAAACTGTTTTTT.